This is a list of T cell receptor beta chains from one sample in a study of cytomegalovirus exposure and HLA in healthy donors. TCRdb's copy holds only in-frame clones and misses some; the assay was immunoSEQ multiplex PCR. Among around 80,000 clones listed, 78% were seen once. The sample taken for sequencing was PBMCs. The receptor source for this set is a man aged 18 to 30 in good health and CMV-seropositive. CDR3s include the opening cysteine and the closing phenylalanine or tryptophan. D genes are given only for firm matches. Rows give clone size only sometimes, using once, few, many, or a class for an expanded clone.

V,size,J,D,DNA,CDR3
TRBV28,few,TRBJ2-3,-,TGTGCCAGCAGCCCCACTAGACGGTACACAGATACGCAGTATTTT,CASSPTRRYTDTQYF
TRBV6-5,once,TRBJ1-2,-,TGTGCCAGCAGTTACTGGGCAGTTGGAAACTATGGCTACACCTTC,CASSYWAVGNYGYTF
TRBV9,-,TRBJ1-1,-,TGTGCCAGCAGCGTATCGGGGAACACTGAAGCTTTCTTT,CASSVSGNTEAFF
TRBV28,-,TRBJ1-2,TRBD1,TGTGCCAGCAGTTCGATCGGGACAGGGTCCGGGGAGGGTGGCTACACCTTC,CASSSIGTGSGEGGYTF
TRBV5-6,-,TRBJ1-5,-,TGTGCCAGCAGCCTCTCGGTGGGCAATCAGCCCCAGCATTTT,CASSLSVGNQPQHF
TRBV6-5,-,TRBJ1-1,-,TGTGCCAGTCGCTCCGGGGGTTCCAACACTGAAGCTTTCTTT,CASRSGGSNTEAFF
TRBV5-4,few,TRBJ2-1,-,TGTGCCAGCAGCTCGGTCGAGAGTGAGCAGTTCTTC,CASSSVESEQFF
TRBV6-5,few,TRBJ2-7,TRBD2,TGTGCCAGCAGTTACCGGGAGGCGGGAGGCCCCTACGAGCAGTACTTC,CASSYREAGGPYEQYF
TRBV9,-,TRBJ2-3,-,TGTGCCAGCAGCCCACGGACTAACACAGATACGCAGTATTTT,CASSPRTNTDTQYF
TRBV5-1,-,TRBJ1-2,-,TGCGCCAGCAGCTTCCTGGGAGGGGTCAACTATGGCTACACCTTC,CASSFLGGVNYGYTF
TRBV5-1,-,TRBJ2-2,-,TGCGCCAGCAGCCAGGCGTCGGGGACCGGGGAGCTGTTTTTT,CASSQASGTGELFF
TRBV5-1,-,TRBJ2-2,-,TGCGCCAGCAGTTTCCAGGGCTCCGGGGAGCTGTTTTTT,CASSFQGSGELFF
TRBV27,-,TRBJ1-5,-,TGTGCCAGCAGTTTATTAGATCGATTCAATCAGCCCCAGCATTTT,CASSLLDRFNQPQHF
TRBV29-1,-,TRBJ2-7,TRBD2,TGCAGCGTTGAGGGACTAGCCCACGAGCAGTACTTC,CSVEGLAHEQYF
TRBV2,once,TRBJ2-7,-,TGTGCCAGCAGTTCTAACGAGCAGTACTTC,CASSSNEQYF
TRBV6-6,-,TRBJ1-1,-,TGTGCCAGCAGCCCCGTTTCTGAAGCTTTCTTT,CASSPVSEAFF
TRBV15,-,TRBJ2-7,TRBD2,TGTGCCACCAGCAGAGAGTCTAGCGGTTCCTACGAGCAGTACTTC,CATSRESSGSYEQYF
TRBV28,-,TRBJ1-5,TRBD1,TGTGCCAGCAGTGTGGACAGGCATAGCAATCAGCCCCAGCATTTT,CASSVDRHSNQPQHF
TRBV4-1,-,TRBJ2-7,TRBD2,TGCGCCAGCAGCTTAAAGGGCGAGCGGGAGTTCCCCTACGAGCAGTACTTC,CASSLKGEREFPYEQYF
TRBV5-1,-,TRBJ1-1,-,TGCGCCAGCAGCTCCCCAGGGGTGATGACTGAAGCTTTCTTT,CASSSPGVMTEAFF
TRBV7-8,-,TRBJ2-7,-,TGTGCCAGCAGCGAAGGGGGCTCCTACGAGCAGTACTTC,CASSEGGSYEQYF
TRBV4-1,-,TRBJ1-1,-,TGCGCCAGCAGCCAAGATTCATCGGGGGAGCCTGAAGCTTTCTTT,CASSQDSSGEPEAFF
TRBV29-1,-,TRBJ1-2,TRBD1,TGCAGCGTTGAAGTATGGGGACAGCTCCTGGGGGGCTACACCTTC,CSVEVWGQLLGGYTF
TRBV15,-,TRBJ2-5,TRBD2,TGTGCCACCAGCCGGTCCCTAGCGGGAGAAGAGACCCAGTACTTC,CATSRSLAGEETQYF
TRBV2,-,TRBJ1-1,TRBD1,TGTGCCAGCAGAGGGACTCAGGGGGCATTTGAAGCTTTCTTT,CASRGTQGAFEAFF
TRBV6-4,few,TRBJ2-1,-,TGTGCCAGCGCCCTAATTGGGGGCCATGAGCAGTTCTTC,CASALIGGHEQFF
TRBV28,once,TRBJ2-7,-,TGTGCCAGCAGTTTCTCGTTCTACGAGCAGTACTTC,CASSFSFYEQYF
TRBV6-1,-,TRBJ1-5,-,TGTGCCAGCAGCGGGAGGGGCAGGGGCAATCAGCCCCAGCATTTT,CASSGRGRGNQPQHF
TRBV5-1,once,TRBJ2-1,-,TGCGCCAGCACCCTGGAGGGGGCCTACTCCTACAATGAGCAGTTCTTC,CASTLEGAYSYNEQFF
TRBV29-1,-,TRBJ2-7,-,TGCAGCGTTGTCCAGGGCCAATACGAGCAGTACTTC,CSVVQGQYEQYF
TRBV29-1,-,TRBJ2-7,TRBD2,TGCAGCGTCGCGAGCAGACTAGCGGATAACGAGCAGTACTTC,CSVASRLADNEQYF